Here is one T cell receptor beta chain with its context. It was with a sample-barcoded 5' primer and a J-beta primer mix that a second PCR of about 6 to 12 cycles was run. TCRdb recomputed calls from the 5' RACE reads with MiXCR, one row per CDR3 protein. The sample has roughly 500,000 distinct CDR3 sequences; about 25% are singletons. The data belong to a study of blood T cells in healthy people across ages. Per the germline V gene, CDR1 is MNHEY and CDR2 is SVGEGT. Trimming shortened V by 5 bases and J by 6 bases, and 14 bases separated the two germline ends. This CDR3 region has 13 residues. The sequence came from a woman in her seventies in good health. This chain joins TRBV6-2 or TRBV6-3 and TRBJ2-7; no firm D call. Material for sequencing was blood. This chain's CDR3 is CASSPGPKGEQYF. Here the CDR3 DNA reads TGTGCCAGCAGTCCCGGGCCAAAAGGCGAGCAGTACTTC.